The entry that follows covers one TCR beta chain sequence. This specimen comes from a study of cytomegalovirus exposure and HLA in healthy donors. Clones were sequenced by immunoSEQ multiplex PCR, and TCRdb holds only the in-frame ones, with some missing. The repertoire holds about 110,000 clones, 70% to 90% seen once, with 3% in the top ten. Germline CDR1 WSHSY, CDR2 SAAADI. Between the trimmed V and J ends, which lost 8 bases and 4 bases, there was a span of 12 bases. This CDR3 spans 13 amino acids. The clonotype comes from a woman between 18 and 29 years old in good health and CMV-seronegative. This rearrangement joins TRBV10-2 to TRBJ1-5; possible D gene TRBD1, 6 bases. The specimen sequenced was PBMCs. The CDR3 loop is CASSKGVNQPQHF. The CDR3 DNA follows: TGCGCCAGCTCGAAGGGGGTAAATCAGCCCCAGCATTTT.